This TCR beta chain appears in the sequencing data of a study of T cell repertoires in cytomegalovirus infection. Study-wide context: Recently identified HLA-C-restricted and well-studied HLA-B-restricted CMV epitopes were used. Based on public TCR beta signatures, there were indications of CMV infection and of a matching HLA type.

Findings of the study overall: In two of eight donors, the top clonotype was HLA-C-restricted CMV-specific.

TCRdb analysed the reads with MiXCR anew, one entry per CDR3 protein. The sample lists about 920,000 distinct CDR3 sequences; around a third were seen once. The table lists this clonotype with a few counts. Its antigen is currently unknown. V shed 1 base and J shed 4 bases, with 13 bases lying between them. Germline CDR1 reads LNHNV; CDR2 reads YYDKDF (reference sequence). The CDR3 spans 15 residues. This rearrangement joins TRBV15 to TRBJ1-1; D uncertain. This TCR came from a human donor in good health (CMV status not recorded). Some clones in this sample may be carry-over from other donors' samples. Sequencing was performed on cultured CD8+ T cells from PBMCs, taken from culture after CMV antigen stimulation. DNA for the CDR3: TGTGCCACCAGCAGAGGTGCGGGGAGGAGCACTGAAGCTTTCTTT. Translating it yields CATSRGAGRSTEAFF.